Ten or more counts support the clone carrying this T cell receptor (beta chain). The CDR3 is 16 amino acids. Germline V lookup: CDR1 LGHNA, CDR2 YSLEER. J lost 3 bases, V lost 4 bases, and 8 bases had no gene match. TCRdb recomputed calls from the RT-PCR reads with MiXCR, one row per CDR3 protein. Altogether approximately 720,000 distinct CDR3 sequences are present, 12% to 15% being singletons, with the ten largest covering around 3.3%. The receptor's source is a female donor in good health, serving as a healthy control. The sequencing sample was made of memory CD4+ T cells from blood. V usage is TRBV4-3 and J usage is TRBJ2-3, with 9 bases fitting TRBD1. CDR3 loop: CASSRSPGQGTDTQYF. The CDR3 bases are TGCGCCAGCAGCCGATCCCCGGGACAGGGAACAGATACGCAGTATTTT.